This T cell receptor (beta chain) was recorded in a study of T cell responses to AZD1222 COVID-19 vaccine. This clone was seen only a few times. The target antigen is unknown. Study-level results: It should be noted that donors were predominantly white British and more often female, and clonal diversity was possibly underestimated. Nearly half of spike-specific TCRs reportedly go after variant regions that carry no mutations.

Produced via immunoSEQ multiplex PCR; TCRdb's table is partial and in-frame only. Of 85,000 to 100,000 clones in the sample, roughly 93% were seen once. This clonotype was sampled from an adult in good health. The input for sequencing was peripheral blood, taken on day 0 of AZD1222 vaccination.

CDR3 residues: CASSFGQVSSYEQYF. The CDR3 DNA is TGTGCCAGCAGCTTCGGACAGGTGAGCTCCTACGAGCAGTACTTC. This chain joins TRBV6-5 and TRBJ2-7; 7 positions agree with TRBD1. The CDR3 is made up of 15 amino acids. V lost 6 bases to trimming and J lost 0 bases; unmatched junction nucleotides: 8. CDR1 and CDR2 (germline): MNHEY, SVGAGI.